This T cell receptor (beta chain) was recovered during a study of beta chain features in type 1 diabetes. With V trimmed by 7 bases and J by 6 bases, 10 bases remained unmatched. This CDR3 comprises 14 residues. Germline CDR1 reads SNHLY; CDR2 reads FYNNEI. Isolated RNA was reverse transcribed in full, so expressed TCRB transcripts were sequenced. This table comes from immunoSEQ multiplex PCR, and its TCRdb copy is limited to in-frame clones, with some not included. The repertoire holds roughly 180,000 clones, with about 12% as singletons. The origin of this receptor is a woman under 30 in good health. The chain joins TRBV2 to TRBJ1-1, with 8 bases aligning to TRBD1. Sequencing input: central memory CD4+ T cells from blood. This CDR3 is CASKLSQGAAEAFF. The CDR3 coding sequence is TGTGCCAGCAAGCTTTCTCAGGGGGCTGCTGAAGCTTTCTTT.